These 4 T cell receptor beta chains were all obtained from the same sample, sequenced in a study of shared clonotypes between healthy human individuals. Sequenced by immunoSEQ multiplex PCR; TCRdb stores in-frame clones only, minus some. Here the sample spans some 120,000 clones, more than 65% being singletons. Material for sequencing was memory CD8+ T cells sorted from blood. Subset defined: CD45RO+ cells pooled with CCR7-negative TemRA cells. These receptors were obtained from a woman aged 25 to 39 in good health.

The chain couples TRBV30 to TRBJ1-3, with D uncertain. V lost 4 bases to trimming and J lost 0 bases, with 7 bases between them. Per germline, CDR1 GTSNPN and CDR2 SVGIG (reference sequence). The CDR3 totals 13 residues. The CDR3 protein is CAWTHTSGNTIYF. DNA of the CDR3: TGTGCCTGGACGCACACCTCTGGAAACACCATATATTTT.

The chain employs TRBV25-1 and TRBJ1-1, with 8 positions matching TRBD1. V gave up 2 bases and J gave up 5 bases; unmatched junction bases: 7. Germline V gives CDR1 MGHDK, CDR2 SYGVNS. This CDR3 spans 15 amino acids. CDR3 loop: CASSEPGQGWTEAFF. The CDR3 DNA sequence: TGTGCCAGCAGTGAACCCGGACAGGGATGGACTGAAGCTTTCTTT.

The genes are TRBV4-1 and TRBJ2-5; possible D gene TRBD1, 5 bases. The CDR3 contains 17 residues. V gave up 0 bases and J gave up 3 bases, with 17 bases separating them. In germline, CDR1 is MGHRA, CDR2 YSYEKL. This chain's CDR3 is CASSQDRDTREKETQYF. CDR3 nucleotide sequence: TGCGCCAGCAGCCAAGACAGGGATACCCGAGAGAAAGAGACCCAGTACTTC.

This clone showed up many times. V and J are TRBV4-1 and TRBJ1-3; D remains ambiguous. In germline, CDR1 is MGHRA, CDR2 YSYEKL. The CDR3 is 15 residues long. V was trimmed by 0 bases and J by 3 bases, leaving 9 bases between them. The CDR3 nucleotides read TGCGCCAGCAGCCAAGAACTTCCATATGGAAACACCATATATTTT. Amino acid sequence: CASSQELPYGNTIYF.